This passage covers 14 T cell receptor beta chains from one sample sequenced in a study of Ad26.COV2.S vaccination and SARS-CoV-2 variants. The data were produced by immunoSEQ multiplex PCR, yet TCRdb's version contains in-frame clones alone and is incomplete. The data hold over 110,000 clones, with 86% observed a single time. The sequencing used peripheral blood, collected after recovery from COVID-19. These receptors originate from a human donor who had recovered from COVID-19.

The rearrangement uses TRBV6-1 and TRBJ1-3, with D hard to call. The V gene lost 2 bases and the J gene lost 4 bases, with 6 bases spanning the gap. Germline-derived CDR1 and CDR2 are MNHNS and SASEGT. The CDR3 spans 13 residues. The CDR3 protein is CASSETVGNTIYF. The CDR3 DNA sequence: TGTGCCAGCAGTGAAACGGTCGGAAACACCATATATTTT.

V usage is TRBV28 and J usage is TRBJ2-7; D perhaps matches TRBD1 (5 bases). CDR3 length equals 14 residues. Deletions cut 4 bases from V and 4 bases from J, with 14 bases between. The V gene's germline CDR1 is MDHEN and CDR2 SYDVKM. The CDR3 region has the DNA TGTGCCAGCAGTTCGAACAGGCTGGGGTACGAGCAGTACTTC. It specifies CASSSNRLGYEQYF.

The V call is TRBV2, the J call TRBJ1-1; 11 bases match TRBD1. The ends lost 5 bases at V and 4 bases at J; junction bases unmatched: 3. The CDR3 runs 14 residues. CDR1 is SNHLY and CDR2 is FYNNEI in the germline V gene. For the CDR3, the DNA is TGTGCCAGCAGTTCCGGGACAGGGGGCACTGAAGCTTTCTTT. Amino acid sequence: CASSSGTGGTEAFF.

The V and J genes are TRBV5-4 and TRBJ2-3; TRBD1 matches at 8 bases. The CDR3 is 15 residues long. CDR1 and CDR2 (germline): SGHNT, YYREEE (reference sequence). The ends lost 4 bases at V and 2 bases at J; junction bases unmatched: 6. The CDR3 DNA follows: TGTGCCAGCAGCCTCAGGACAGGGATCACAGATACGCAGTATTTT. Its translation is CASSLRTGITDTQYF.

This clone was observed once. The V and J genes are TRBV28 and TRBJ2-3, with TRBD1 identical over 7 bases. There are 15 residues in the CDR3. Germline-derived CDR1 and CDR2 are MDHEN and SYDVKM. Trimming at V came to 4 bases and at J to 0 bases, leaving 4 bases not matched to a gene. DNA for the CDR3: TGTGCCAGCAGTTATCCACAGGGGAGCACAGATACGCAGTATTTT. Protein: CASSYPQGSTDTQYF.

The chain employs TRBV4-3 and TRBJ1-2; weak D call: TRBD1 (5 bases). Looked up from germline, CDR1 is LGHNA and CDR2 is YSLEER. Trimming took off 1 base at V and 0 bases at J, with 9 bases between the two ends. The CDR3 contains 15 residues. The CDR3 loop is CASSQVRGTNYGYTF. The CDR3 DNA reads TGCGCCAGCAGCCAAGTGAGGGGCACTAACTATGGCTACACCTTC.

The sample holds one count of this clone. V usage is TRBV10-2 and J usage is TRBJ2-1; D may be TRBD1 or TRBD2 (5 bases each). From germline, CDR1 is WSHSY and CDR2 SAAADI. Trimming shortened V by 8 bases and J by 1 base, and 9 bases separated the two germline ends. This CDR3 spans 13 amino acids. Here the CDR3 DNA reads TGCGCCAGCCGGGACCCTTCCTACAATGAGCAGTTCTTC. Its translation: CASRDPSYNEQFF.

This clone appeared once. This chain uses TRBV11-2 with TRBJ1-1; D unclear. The V and J ends lost 5 bases and 0 bases respectively, with 10 bases between them. In germline, CDR1 is SGHAT, CDR2 FQNNGV. The CDR3 is 14 residues long. CDR3 DNA: TGTGCCAGCAGCGCGGGCCAGATGAACACTGAAGCTTTCTTT. Protein sequence: CASSAGQMNTEAFF.

The J gene is TRBJ2-5, the V gene TRBV2; 12 bases align to TRBD2. Per the germline V gene, CDR1 is SNHLY and CDR2 is FYNNEI. Unmatched junction bases numbered 5, after V lost 0 bases and J lost 6 bases. This CDR3 comprises 16 residues. The CDR3 here is CASSEALAGGLKTQYF. As DNA, the CDR3 is TGTGCCAGCAGTGAAGCGCTAGCGGGGGGGCTGAAGACCCAGTACTTC.

The V call is TRBV15, the J call TRBJ1-5; 7 positions agree with TRBD1. The V gene end was trimmed by 4 bases and the J gene end by 10 bases; junction bases not matched to a gene: 7. Germline CDR1 reads LNHNV; CDR2 reads YYDKDF (reference sequence). The CDR3 has 13 amino acids. The CDR3 DNA follows: TGTGCCACCAGCACCTTACAGGGGCCCCCCCAGCATTTT. This sequence encodes CATSTLQGPPQHF.

This clone was picked up a small number of times. The chain couples TRBV28 to TRBJ2-5; 8 nucleotides align to TRBD1. With 5 bases clipped from V and 5 bases from J, the junction kept 19 bases outside the gene matches. The CDR3 has 18 residues. Germline assignment: CDR1 MDHEN and CDR2 SYDVKM. CDR3 amino acids: CASSPNPTRQGAQETQYF. CDR3 coding DNA: TGTGCCAGCAGTCCGAACCCCACTCGGCAGGGGGCGCAGGAGACCCAGTACTTC.

The rearrangement links TRBV10-3 to TRBJ2-7; possible D gene TRBD2, 5 bases. Trimming took off 2 bases at V and 0 bases at J, with 5 bases between the two ends. This CDR3 comprises 13 residues. Germline CDR1 is ENHRY and CDR2 is SYGVKD. DNA for the CDR3: TGTGCCATCAGTGAGGGGAGCTCCTACGAGCAGTACTTC. It is translated as CAISEGSSYEQYF.

The CDR3 loop reads CASSSDGGMGSFF. The CDR3 DNA sequence: TGCGCCAGCAGCTCGGACGGAGGAATGGGGTCTTTCTTT. The gene calls are TRBV5-1 and TRBJ1-1; D is unclear. Germline CDR1 is SGHRS and CDR2 is YFSETQ. The V end was cut by 3 bases, the J end by 12 bases, with 18 bases between. The CDR3 runs to 13 residues.

The rearrangement links TRBV19 to TRBJ1-5; D call uncertain. Germline-derived CDR1 and CDR2 are LNHDA and SQIVND (reference sequence). The CDR3 is 14 residues long. V lost 3 bases to trimming and J lost 0 bases, with 6 bases between them. The CDR3 protein is CASSISSSNQPQHF. The DNA for the CDR3 is TGTGCCAGTAGTATCTCCAGTAGCAATCAGCCCCAGCATTTT. The full variable domain, completed using reference TRBV19 and TRBJ1-5, is DGGITQSPKYLFRKEGQNVTLSCEQNLNHDAMYWYRQDPGQGLRLIYYSQIVNDFQKGDIAEGYSVSREKKESFPLTVTSAQKNPTAFYLCASSISSSNQPQHFGDGTRLSIL.